This is a list of T cell receptor beta chains from one sample in a study of CD8 T cells in Susac syndrome. TCRdb reprocessed the immunoSEQ multiplex PCR reads via MiXCR and lists one record per CDR3 protein. The sample consists of about 120,000 distinct CDR3 sequences, around 92% of them appearing once. Sequenced material: CD8+ T cells from PBMCs. These receptors were taken from a human donor in good health. Both conserved end residues are trimmed from each CDR3.

TRBV23-1 ASSKRQVSGYT
TRBV29-1 SVSPRQATQGAF
TRBV6-2/TRBV6-3 ASSPRLAGGVYEQY
TRBV5-1 ASSLGQGGSPLH
TRBV7-9 ASSWGWGDRYGYT
TRBV5-1 ASSEGTATVYEQY
TRBV20-1 SARDPGGSYNSPLH
TRBV19 ASSFQGANVLT
TRBV5-6 ASSWGRFRFDSPLH
TRBV6-1 AITEGYT
TRBV7-2 ASIAGPSYNSPLH
TRBV20-1 SARDDGLGSREQY
TRBV19 ASRAPDGRDSPLH
TRBV2 ASRVLGSETQY
TRBV20-1 SARDQGSSSYNSPLH
TRBV6-2/TRBV6-3 ASSPRAAGGPSTQY
TRBV7-3 ASSPGSSTDTQY
TRBV6-1 AIRRSGGTTGELF
TRBV15 ATSRGGLNQPQH
TRBV19 ASSPTPNTGELF
TRBV6-2/TRBV6-3 ASSSSGLADRTVPYEQY
TRBV7-2 ASSLGQGISGNTIY
TRBV6-1 ASSEYWSTDTQY
TRBV7-7 ASSLSGETQY
TRBV2 ASSGTQVPQGTEAF
TRBV11-2 ASSLAAAPILSYEQY
TRBV5-6 ASSPTGRTNYGYT
TRBV29-1 SVEGHGAYGYT